The sample holds many counts of the clone carrying this T cell receptor (beta chain). Its antigen is not known. This sample was taken from a study of human T cells and chemical hapten exposure. Looking at the study overall: DPC (0.01%) was patch tested on the upper back and read at 6 days. From small differences in pooled library volume came most of the variation in per-sample TCR yields.

CDR3 length: 15 amino acids. Trimming took 3 bases from V and 3 from J; bases not matched to a gene: 7. Germline CDR1 MNHNS, CDR2 SASEGT. Study findings and constraints: The study found expanded TCRs formed significantly more large CDR3 similarity clusters than controls.

Stated time point: patch test 2, 6 weeks after DPC sensitization. The treatment here: therapeutic diphenylcyclopropenone sensitization with weekly scalp DPC. People who gave samples had alopecia, were 18 to 70 years old, and were suitable for DPC. TCRdb reprocessed the RACE reads via MiXCR and lists one record per CDR3 protein. The sample has roughly 150,000 distinct CDR3 sequences, around 11% seen once. Sequences were derived from whole blood, sampled in connection with sensitization to the hapten diphenylcyclopropenone (DPC). The sequence derives from a woman in her forties or fifties with alopecia areata. Some clones in this sample may be carry-over from other donors' samples. The chain carries TRBV6-1 and TRBJ2-7, with 8 bases that match TRBD1. CDR3: CASSDGRQGIYEQYF. The DNA for the CDR3 is TGTGCCAGCAGTGATGGGCGACAGGGGATCTACGAGCAGTACTTC.